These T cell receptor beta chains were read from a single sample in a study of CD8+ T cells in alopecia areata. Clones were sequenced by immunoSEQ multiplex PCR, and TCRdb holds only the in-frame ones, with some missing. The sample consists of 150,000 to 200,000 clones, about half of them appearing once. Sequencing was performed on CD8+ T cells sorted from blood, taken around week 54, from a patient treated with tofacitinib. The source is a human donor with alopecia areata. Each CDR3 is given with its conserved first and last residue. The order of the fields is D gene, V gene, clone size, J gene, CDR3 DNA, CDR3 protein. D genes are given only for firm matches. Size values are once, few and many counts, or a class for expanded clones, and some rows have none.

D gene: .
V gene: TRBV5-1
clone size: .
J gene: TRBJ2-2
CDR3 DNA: TGCGCCAGCAGCCACGATGCCGGTAACACCGGGGAGCTGTTTTTT
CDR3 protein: CASSHDAGNTGELFF

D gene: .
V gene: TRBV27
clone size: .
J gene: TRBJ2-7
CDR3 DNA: TGTGCCAGCAGGGTTACAGGGCAGGGTCGATACGAGCAGTACTTC
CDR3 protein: CASRVTGQGRYEQYF

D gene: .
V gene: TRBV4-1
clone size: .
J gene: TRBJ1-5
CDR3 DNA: TGCGCCAGCAGCCAATTTTCCAGAGGGACGGAGAGCAATCAGCCCCAGCATTTT
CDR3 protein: CASSQFSRGTESNQPQHF

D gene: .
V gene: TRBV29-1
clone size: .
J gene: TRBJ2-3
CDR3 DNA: TGCAGCGTTGAGAAGACTGACCCTAGCACAGATACGCAGTATTTT
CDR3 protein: CSVEKTDPSTDTQYF

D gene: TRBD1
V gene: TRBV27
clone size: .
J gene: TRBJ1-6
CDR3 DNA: TGTGCCAGCAGGACAGGGGGCGGCCTCTATAATTCACCCCTCCACTTT
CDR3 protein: CASRTGGGLYNSPLHF

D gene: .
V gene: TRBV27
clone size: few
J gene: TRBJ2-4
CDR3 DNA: TGTGCCAGCAGCCCCAGAAGCGGGCAACTAGCCAAAAACATTCAGTACTTC
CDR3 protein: CASSPRSGQLAKNIQYF

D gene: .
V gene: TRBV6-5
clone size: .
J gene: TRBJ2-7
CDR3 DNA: TGTGCCAGCAGTGACTTTTCCTACGAGCAGTACTTC
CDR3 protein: CASSDFSYEQYF

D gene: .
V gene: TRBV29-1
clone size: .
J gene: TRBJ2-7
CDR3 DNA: TGCAGCGTTGAAGGGCCATTCGAGCAGTACTTC
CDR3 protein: CSVEGPFEQYF

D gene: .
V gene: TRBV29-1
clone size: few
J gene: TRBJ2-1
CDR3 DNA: TGCAGCGTTGAGGGCTCCTATGATGAGCAGTTCTTC
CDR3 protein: CSVEGSYDEQFF

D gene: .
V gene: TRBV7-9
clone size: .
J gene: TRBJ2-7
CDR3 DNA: TGTGCCAGCAGCCTCAATGCGGGACTGGAGCAGTACTTC
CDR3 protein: CASSLNAGLEQYF

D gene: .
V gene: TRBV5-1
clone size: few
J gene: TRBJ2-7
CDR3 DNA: TGCGCCAGCAGCTTGGCCGTGGGGTCCGTCTACGAGCAGTACTTC
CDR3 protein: CASSLAVGSVYEQYF